A selection of T cell receptor beta chains follows, all from one sample in a study of control samples from healthy donors and cancer patients. Generated by immunoSEQ multiplex PCR, the TCRdb table keeps only in-frame clones and is missing some. The sample comprises 170,000 or so clones, 85% to 95% of which are singletons, and roughly 8.4% rests with the top ten. The sequenced material came from blood. The source is a woman aged 40-49 years in good health. CDR3s include the opening cysteine and the closing phenylalanine or tryptophan. Fields, in order: clone size, D gene, V gene, CDR3 length, J gene, CDR3 protein. The D gene is left open where the match is weak. Clone size, where shown, is once, few, many, or a class for clones that have expanded.

clone size: .; D gene: .; V gene: TRBV11-1; CDR3 length: 13; J gene: TRBJ2-2; CDR3 protein: CASSLAYTGELFF
clone size: .; D gene: TRBD1; V gene: TRBV18; CDR3 length: 16; J gene: TRBJ1-2; CDR3 protein: CASSPETGRLDYGYTF
clone size: once; D gene: TRBD1; V gene: TRBV19; CDR3 length: 14; J gene: TRBJ1-4; CDR3 protein: CATKGAATNEKLFF
clone size: .; D gene: TRBD1; V gene: TRBV7-2; CDR3 length: 17; J gene: TRBJ2-1; CDR3 protein: CASSDRDRGNYYNEQFF
clone size: .; D gene: .; V gene: TRBV19; CDR3 length: 14; J gene: TRBJ1-1; CDR3 protein: CASSVYRENTEAFF
clone size: .; D gene: .; V gene: TRBV7-2; CDR3 length: 15; J gene: TRBJ2-3; CDR3 protein: CASSPGRTSTDTQYF
clone size: .; D gene: .; V gene: TRBV10-3; CDR3 length: 14; J gene: TRBJ2-2; CDR3 protein: CAITDRIQGGELFF
clone size: .; D gene: .; V gene: TRBV9; CDR3 length: 14; J gene: TRBJ1-4; CDR3 protein: CASSVAGLNEKLFF
clone size: .; D gene: .; V gene: TRBV6-1; CDR3 length: 12; J gene: TRBJ1-2; CDR3 protein: CASSELGYGYTF
clone size: .; D gene: .; V gene: TRBV30; CDR3 length: 14; J gene: TRBJ1-1; CDR3 protein: CAWSVRLMNTEAFF
clone size: .; D gene: .; V gene: TRBV5-1; CDR3 length: 14; J gene: TRBJ2-3; CDR3 protein: CASSSAVGTDTQYF
clone size: .; D gene: .; V gene: TRBV30; CDR3 length: 13; J gene: TRBJ1-4; CDR3 protein: CAWTTTTNEKLFF
clone size: .; D gene: .; V gene: TRBV6-5; CDR3 length: 15; J gene: TRBJ1-3; CDR3 protein: CASSYSYMPGNTIYF
clone size: .; D gene: .; V gene: TRBV7-2; CDR3 length: 15; J gene: TRBJ1-5; CDR3 protein: CASSLVAGKDQPQHF
clone size: .; D gene: .; V gene: TRBV5-1; CDR3 length: 14; J gene: TRBJ1-1; CDR3 protein: CASSLVYLNTEALF
clone size: .; D gene: .; V gene: TRBV29-1; CDR3 length: 13; J gene: TRBJ1-5; CDR3 protein: CSVCRVNNQPQHF
clone size: .; D gene: .; V gene: TRBV6-2/TRBV6-3; CDR3 length: 19; J gene: TRBJ2-3; CDR3 protein: CASSYWVTSPFASTDTQYF
clone size: .; D gene: .; V gene: TRBV9; CDR3 length: 12; J gene: TRBJ1-6; CDR3 protein: CASSGLGGPLHF
clone size: .; D gene: .; V gene: TRBV28; CDR3 length: 13; J gene: TRBJ2-5; CDR3 protein: CATNGGAQETQYF
clone size: .; D gene: TRBD1; V gene: TRBV4-3; CDR3 length: 15; J gene: TRBJ2-7; CDR3 protein: CASSQVDRGPYEQYF
clone size: .; D gene: .; V gene: TRBV24-1; CDR3 length: 15; J gene: TRBJ2-2; CDR3 protein: CATSDGSPDTGELFF
clone size: .; D gene: TRBD1; V gene: TRBV25-1; CDR3 length: 13; J gene: TRBJ2-7; CDR3 protein: CASTGQGVGEQYF